Listed here is a single TCR beta chain. No antigen is known for it. Using immunoSEQ multiplex PCR, the repertoire was profiled, and TCRdb retains in-frame clones only, with some absent. The repertoire includes fewer than 6,000 clones, around two thirds of them detected once, and roughly 42% sits in the top ten. This specimen comes from a study of CD8 T cell repertoires and HIV-1 epitope variants. On the study more broadly: 1M T cells were kept uncultured as a baseline.

Germline assignment: CDR1 LNHDA and CDR2 SQIVND (reference sequence). Unmatched junction bases numbered 10, after V lost 5 bases and J lost 7 bases. The CDR3 spans 15 residues. Study results and limitations: Roughly 10 TCR beta clonotypes were antigen-specific, six or seven apparently recognizing autologous or escape variants.

The receptor comes from a male donor with HIV. The chain recombines TRBV19 with TRBJ1-4; 7 bases map to TRBD1. Sample: cultured CD8+ T cells derived from PBMCs. The CDR3 spells CASSVTRDRIEKLFF. CDR3 nucleotide sequence: TGTGCCAGTAGTGTTACCCGGGACAGAATTGAAAAACTGTTTTTT.